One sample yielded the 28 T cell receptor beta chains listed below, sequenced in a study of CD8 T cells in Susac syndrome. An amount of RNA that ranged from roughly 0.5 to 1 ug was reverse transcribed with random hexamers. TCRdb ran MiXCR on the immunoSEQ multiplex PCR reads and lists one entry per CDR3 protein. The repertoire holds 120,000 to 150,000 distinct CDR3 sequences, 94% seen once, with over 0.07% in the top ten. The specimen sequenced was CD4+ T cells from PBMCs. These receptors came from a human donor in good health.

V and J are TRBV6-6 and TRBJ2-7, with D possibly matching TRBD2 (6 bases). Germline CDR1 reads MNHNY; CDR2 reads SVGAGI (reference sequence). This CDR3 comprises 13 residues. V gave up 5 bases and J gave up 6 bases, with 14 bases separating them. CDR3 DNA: TGTGCCAGCAGTGCGGAGGGCCTAGGCGAGCAGTACTTC. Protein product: CASSAEGLGEQYF.

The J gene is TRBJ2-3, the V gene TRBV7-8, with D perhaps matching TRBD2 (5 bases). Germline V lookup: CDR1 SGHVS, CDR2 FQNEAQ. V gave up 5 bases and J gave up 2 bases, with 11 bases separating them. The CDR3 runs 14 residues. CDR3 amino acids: CASSPTEDTDTQYF. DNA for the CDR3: TGTGCCAGCAGCCCCACGGAGGACACAGATACGCAGTATTTT.

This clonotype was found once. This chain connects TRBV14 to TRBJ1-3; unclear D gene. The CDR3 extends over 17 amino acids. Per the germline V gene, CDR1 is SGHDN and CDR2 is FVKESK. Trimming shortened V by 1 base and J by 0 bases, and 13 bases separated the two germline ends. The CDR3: CASSQVAGLPSGNTIYF. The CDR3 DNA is TGTGCCAGCAGCCAAGTAGCCGGCCTCCCCTCTGGAAACACCATATATTTT.

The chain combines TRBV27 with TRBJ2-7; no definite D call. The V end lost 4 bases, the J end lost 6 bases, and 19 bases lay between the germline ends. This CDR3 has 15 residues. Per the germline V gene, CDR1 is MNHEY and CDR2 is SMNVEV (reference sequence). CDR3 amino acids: CASSSLLRRSGEQYF. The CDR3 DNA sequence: TGTGCCAGCAGTTCGCTCCTTCGGCGATCGGGCGAGCAGTACTTC.

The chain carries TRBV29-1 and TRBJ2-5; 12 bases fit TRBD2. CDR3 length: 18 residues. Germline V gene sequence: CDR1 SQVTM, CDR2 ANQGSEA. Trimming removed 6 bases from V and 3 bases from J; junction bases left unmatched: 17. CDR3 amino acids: CSVRINRGRLAGEETQYF. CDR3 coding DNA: TGCAGCGTGCGCATTAACAGGGGGAGACTAGCGGGAGAAGAGACCCAGTACTTC.

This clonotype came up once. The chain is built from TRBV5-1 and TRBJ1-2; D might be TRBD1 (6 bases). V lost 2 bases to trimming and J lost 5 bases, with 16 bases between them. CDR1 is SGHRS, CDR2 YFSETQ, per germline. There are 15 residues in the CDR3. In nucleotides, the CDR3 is TGCGCCAGCAGCTTTCTGGGGGCGCCGGGTTATGGCTACACCTTC. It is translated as CASSFLGAPGYGYTF.

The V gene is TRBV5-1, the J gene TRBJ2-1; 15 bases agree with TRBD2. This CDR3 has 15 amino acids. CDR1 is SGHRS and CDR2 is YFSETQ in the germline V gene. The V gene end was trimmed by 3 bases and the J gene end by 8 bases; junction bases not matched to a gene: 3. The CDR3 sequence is CASSSGLAGGDEQFF. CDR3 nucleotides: TGCGCCAGCAGCTCGGGACTAGCGGGGGGCGATGAGCAGTTCTTC.

Written as DNA, the CDR3 is TGTGCCAGCAGTTTATCTGAGTCCCAATACGAGCAGTACTTC. Translating gives CASSLSESQYEQYF. The rearrangement joins TRBV28 to TRBJ2-7; D is undetermined. Germline V gene sequence: CDR1 MDHEN, CDR2 SYDVKM. With 1 base removed from V and 4 bases from J, the gap between germline ends came to 11 bases. The CDR3 spans 14 residues.

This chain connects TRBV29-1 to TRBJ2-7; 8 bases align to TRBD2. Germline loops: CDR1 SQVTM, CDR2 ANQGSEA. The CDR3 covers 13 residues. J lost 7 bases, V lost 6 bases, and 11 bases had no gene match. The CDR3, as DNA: TGCAGCGTCAGACTAGCGACGTGGGGGGAGCAGTACTTC. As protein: CSVRLATWGEQYF.

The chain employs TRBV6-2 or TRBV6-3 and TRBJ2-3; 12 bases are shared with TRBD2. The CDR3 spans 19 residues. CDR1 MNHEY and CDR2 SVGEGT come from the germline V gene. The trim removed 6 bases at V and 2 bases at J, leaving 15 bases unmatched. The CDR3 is CASSPPTSGRTFFTDTQYF. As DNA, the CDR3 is TGTGCCAGCAGCCCTCCTACTAGCGGGAGGACTTTCTTCACAGATACGCAGTATTTT.

The CDR3 DNA reads as TGTGCCATCAGTTCCCCGGGGGGGCTCAAGACCCAGTACTTC. It yields the protein CAISSPGGLKTQYF. The rearrangement uses TRBV10-3 and TRBJ2-5; TRBD2 matches 8 bases. The junction had 8 bases not matched to a gene; V was cut back by 5 bases and J by 6 bases. The CDR3 sequence is 14 residues long. CDR1 and CDR2 (germline): ENHRY, SYGVKD.

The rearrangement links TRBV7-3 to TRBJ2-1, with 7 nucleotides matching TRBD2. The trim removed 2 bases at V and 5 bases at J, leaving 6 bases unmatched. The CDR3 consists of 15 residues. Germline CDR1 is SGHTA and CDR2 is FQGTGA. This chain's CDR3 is CASSLVGEGNNEQFF. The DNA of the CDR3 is TGTGCCAGCAGCTTAGTTGGGGAGGGAAACAATGAGCAGTTCTTC.

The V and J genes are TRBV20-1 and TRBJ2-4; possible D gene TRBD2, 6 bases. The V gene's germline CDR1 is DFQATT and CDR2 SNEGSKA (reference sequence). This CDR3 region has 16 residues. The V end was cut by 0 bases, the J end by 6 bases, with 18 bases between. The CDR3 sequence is CSARDRGSALGNIQYF. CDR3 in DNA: TGCAGTGCTAGAGATCGGGGGTCGGCCCTCGGAAACATTCAGTACTTC.

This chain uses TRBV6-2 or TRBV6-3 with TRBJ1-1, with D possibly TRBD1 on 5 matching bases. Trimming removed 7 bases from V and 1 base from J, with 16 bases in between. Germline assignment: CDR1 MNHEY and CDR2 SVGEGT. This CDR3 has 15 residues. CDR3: CASIRDGRWNTEAFF. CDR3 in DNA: TGTGCCAGCATTCGGGACGGTAGGTGGAACACTGAAGCTTTCTTT.

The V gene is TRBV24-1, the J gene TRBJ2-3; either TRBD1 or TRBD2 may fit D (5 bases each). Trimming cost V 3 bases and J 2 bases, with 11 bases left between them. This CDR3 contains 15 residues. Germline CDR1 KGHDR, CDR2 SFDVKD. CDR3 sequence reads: CATSDGGSYTDTQYF. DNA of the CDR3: TGTGCCACCAGTGATGGGGGATCCTACACAGATACGCAGTATTTT.

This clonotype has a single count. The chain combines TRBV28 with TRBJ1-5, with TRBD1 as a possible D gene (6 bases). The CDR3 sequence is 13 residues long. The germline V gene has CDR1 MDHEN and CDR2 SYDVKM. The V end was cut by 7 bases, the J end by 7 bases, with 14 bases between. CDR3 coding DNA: TGTGCCAGCATTGGGCAGGGGTTACAGCCCCAGCATTTT. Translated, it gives CASIGQGLQPQHF. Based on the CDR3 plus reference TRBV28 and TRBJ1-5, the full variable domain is DVKVTQSSRYLVKRTGEKVFLECVQDMDHENMFWYRQDPGLGLRLIYFSYDVKMKEKGDIPEGYSVSREKKERFSLILESASTNQTSMYLCASIGQGLQPQHFGDGTRLSIL.

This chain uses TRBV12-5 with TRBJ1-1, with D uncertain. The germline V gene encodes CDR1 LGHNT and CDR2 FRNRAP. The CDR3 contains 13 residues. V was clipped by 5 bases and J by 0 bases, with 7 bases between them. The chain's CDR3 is CASGIDMNTEAFF. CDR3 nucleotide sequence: TGTGCTAGTGGTATCGACATGAACACTGAAGCTTTCTTT.

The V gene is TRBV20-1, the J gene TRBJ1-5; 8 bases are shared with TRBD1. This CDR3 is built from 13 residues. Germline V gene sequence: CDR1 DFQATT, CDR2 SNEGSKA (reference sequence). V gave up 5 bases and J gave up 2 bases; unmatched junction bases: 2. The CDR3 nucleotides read TGCAGTGCTGGACAGGGAGGCAATCAGCCCCAGCATTTT. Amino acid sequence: CSAGQGGNQPQHF.

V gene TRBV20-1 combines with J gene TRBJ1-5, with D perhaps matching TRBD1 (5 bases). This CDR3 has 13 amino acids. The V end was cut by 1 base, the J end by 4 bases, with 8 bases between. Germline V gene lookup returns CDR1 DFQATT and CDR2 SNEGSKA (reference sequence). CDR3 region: CSARVDTNQPQHF. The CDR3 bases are TGCAGTGCTAGAGTGGACACAAATCAGCCCCAGCATTTT.

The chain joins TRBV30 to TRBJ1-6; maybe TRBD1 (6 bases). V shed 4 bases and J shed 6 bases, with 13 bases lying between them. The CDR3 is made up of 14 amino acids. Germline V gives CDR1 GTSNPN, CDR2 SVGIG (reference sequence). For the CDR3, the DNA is TGTGCCTGGAATCTACAGGGACGTAATTCACCCCTCCACTTT. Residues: CAWNLQGRNSPLHF.

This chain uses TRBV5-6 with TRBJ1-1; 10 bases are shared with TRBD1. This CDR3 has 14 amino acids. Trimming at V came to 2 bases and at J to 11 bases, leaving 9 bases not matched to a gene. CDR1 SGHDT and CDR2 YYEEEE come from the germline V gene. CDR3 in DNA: TGTGCCAGCAGCTTTGGGACAGGGGCTCTTAGGGCTTTCTTT. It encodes CASSFGTGALRAFF.

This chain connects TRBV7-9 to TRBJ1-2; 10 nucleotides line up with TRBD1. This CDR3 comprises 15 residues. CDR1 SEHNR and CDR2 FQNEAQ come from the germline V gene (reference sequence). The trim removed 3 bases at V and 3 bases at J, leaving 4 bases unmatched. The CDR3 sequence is CASSLGQGRDYGYTF. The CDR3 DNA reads TGTGCCAGCAGCTTGGGACAGGGGAGAGACTATGGCTACACCTTC. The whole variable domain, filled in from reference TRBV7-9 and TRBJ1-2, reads DTGVSQNPRHKITKRGQNVTFRCDPISEHNRLYWYRQTLGQGPEFLTYFQNEAQLEKSRLLSDRFSAERPKGSFSTLEIQRTEQGDSAMYLCASSLGQGRDYGYTFGSGTRLTVV.

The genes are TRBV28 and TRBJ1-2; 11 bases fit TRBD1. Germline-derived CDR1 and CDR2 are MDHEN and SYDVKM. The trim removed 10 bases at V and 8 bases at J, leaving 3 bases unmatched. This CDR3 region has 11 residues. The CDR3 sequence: CATGQGAGYTF. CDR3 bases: TGTGCCACCGGACAGGGGGCCGGCTACACCTTC.

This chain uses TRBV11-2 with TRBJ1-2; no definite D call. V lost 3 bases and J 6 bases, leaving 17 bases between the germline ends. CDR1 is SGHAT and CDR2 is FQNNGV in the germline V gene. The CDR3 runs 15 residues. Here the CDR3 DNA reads TGTGCCAGCAGCTTTTCCCGCCTAGGAAATAATGGCTACACCTTC. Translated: CASSFSRLGNNGYTF.

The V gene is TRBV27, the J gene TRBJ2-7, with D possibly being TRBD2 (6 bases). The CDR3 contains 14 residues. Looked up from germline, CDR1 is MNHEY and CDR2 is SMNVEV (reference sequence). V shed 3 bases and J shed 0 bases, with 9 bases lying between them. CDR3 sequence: CASSLGDSSYEQYF. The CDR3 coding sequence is TGTGCCAGCAGTTTGGGGGACTCCTCCTACGAGCAGTACTTC.

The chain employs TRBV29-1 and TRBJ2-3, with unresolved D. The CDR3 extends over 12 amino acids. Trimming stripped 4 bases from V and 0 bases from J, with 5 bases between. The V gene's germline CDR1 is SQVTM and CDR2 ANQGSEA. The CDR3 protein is CSVAGSTDTQYF. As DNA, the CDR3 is TGCAGCGTTGCTGGAAGCACAGATACGCAGTATTTT.

The DNA of the CDR3 is TGCAGCGTTGATCGCCAGGGCGCCTATGGCTACACCTTC. It codes for CSVDRQGAYGYTF. V gene TRBV29-1 combines with J gene TRBJ1-2, with D tentatively TRBD1 (5 bases). This CDR3 is 13 amino acids long. With 3 bases removed from V and 4 bases from J, the gap between germline ends came to 12 bases. CDR1 and CDR2 (germline): SQVTM, ANQGSEA.

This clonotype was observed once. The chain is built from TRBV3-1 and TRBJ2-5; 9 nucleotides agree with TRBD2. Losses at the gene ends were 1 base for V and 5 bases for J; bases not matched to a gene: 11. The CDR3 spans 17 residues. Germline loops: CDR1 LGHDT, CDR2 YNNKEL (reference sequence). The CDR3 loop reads CASSQGGLAGPRETQYF. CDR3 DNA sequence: TGTGCCAGCAGCCAAGGGGGGCTAGCGGGGCCTCGGGAGACCCAGTACTTC.